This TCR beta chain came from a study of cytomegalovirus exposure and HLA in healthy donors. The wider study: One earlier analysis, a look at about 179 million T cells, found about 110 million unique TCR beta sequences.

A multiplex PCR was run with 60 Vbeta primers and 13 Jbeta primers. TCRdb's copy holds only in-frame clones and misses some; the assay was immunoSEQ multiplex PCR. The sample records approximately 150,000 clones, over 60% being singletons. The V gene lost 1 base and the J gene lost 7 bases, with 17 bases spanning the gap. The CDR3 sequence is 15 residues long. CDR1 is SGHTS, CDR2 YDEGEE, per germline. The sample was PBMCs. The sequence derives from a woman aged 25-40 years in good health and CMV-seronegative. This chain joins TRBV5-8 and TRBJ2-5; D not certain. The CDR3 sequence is CASSLQRGGFGTQYF. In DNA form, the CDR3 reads TGTGCCAGCAGCTTGCAACGCGGTGGTTTCGGGACCCAGTACTTC.